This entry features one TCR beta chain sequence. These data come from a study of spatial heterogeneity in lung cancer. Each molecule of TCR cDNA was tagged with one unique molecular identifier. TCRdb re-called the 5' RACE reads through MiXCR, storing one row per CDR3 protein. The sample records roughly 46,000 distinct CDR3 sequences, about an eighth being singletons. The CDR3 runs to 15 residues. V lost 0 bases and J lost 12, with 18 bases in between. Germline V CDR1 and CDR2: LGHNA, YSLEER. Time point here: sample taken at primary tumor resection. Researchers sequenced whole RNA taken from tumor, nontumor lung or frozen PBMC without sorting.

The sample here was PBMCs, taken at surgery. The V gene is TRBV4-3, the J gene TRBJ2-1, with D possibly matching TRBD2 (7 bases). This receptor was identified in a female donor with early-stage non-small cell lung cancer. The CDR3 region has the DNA TGCGCCAGCAGCCAAGAAGGGGGGGTCAGCTTGGGGCAGTTCTTC. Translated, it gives CASSQEGGVSLGQFF.